The 3 T cell receptor beta chains below come from one sample, sequenced in a study of CD8+ T cells in alopecia areata. Following extraction, RNA underwent reverse transcription to cDNA, which served as the sequencing template. This table comes from immunoSEQ multiplex PCR, and its TCRdb copy is limited to in-frame clones, with some not included. The table lists around 270,000 clones, roughly 50% of them singletons, with 1.8% in the top ten. The sample's treatment: oral pan-JAK inhibitor, 5-10 mg twice daily. Sequencing was performed on CD4+ T cells sorted from blood, taken at week 24, from a patient treated with tofacitinib. The receptors were gathered from a human donor with alopecia areata.

This chain joins TRBV5-4 and TRBJ2-5; D is perhaps TRBD1 (6 bases). The length of the CDR3 is 14 residues. Looked up from germline, CDR1 is SGHNT and CDR2 is YYREEE (reference sequence). Trimming left V 1 base short and J 7 bases short, with 14 bases between. CDR3 amino acids: CASSLIGGRATQYF. The DNA for the CDR3 is TGTGCCAGCAGCTTGATAGGGGGTCGGGCGACCCAGTACTTC.

This CDR3 reads CASSGLAGGPYNEQFF. CDR3 in DNA: TGTGCCAGCAGTGGTCTAGCGGGGGGGCCCTACAATGAGCAGTTCTTC. The chain joins TRBV6-1 to TRBJ2-1, with 12 bases matching TRBD2. CDR3 length equals 16 residues. After removal of 4 bases from V and 2 bases from J, the junction contained 3 bases not matched to a gene. The germline CDR1 and CDR2 sequences are MNHNS and SASEGT.

Only a few counts were recorded for this clone. V usage is TRBV9 and J usage is TRBJ1-3; no clear D gene. Trimming took off 3 bases at V and 6 bases at J, with 10 bases between the two ends. CDR3 length equals 13 residues. Germline lookup yields CDR1 SGDLS and CDR2 YYNGEE. The CDR3 region is CASSEHYENTIYF. In DNA form, the CDR3 reads TGTGCCAGCAGCGAGCATTATGAAAACACCATATATTTT.